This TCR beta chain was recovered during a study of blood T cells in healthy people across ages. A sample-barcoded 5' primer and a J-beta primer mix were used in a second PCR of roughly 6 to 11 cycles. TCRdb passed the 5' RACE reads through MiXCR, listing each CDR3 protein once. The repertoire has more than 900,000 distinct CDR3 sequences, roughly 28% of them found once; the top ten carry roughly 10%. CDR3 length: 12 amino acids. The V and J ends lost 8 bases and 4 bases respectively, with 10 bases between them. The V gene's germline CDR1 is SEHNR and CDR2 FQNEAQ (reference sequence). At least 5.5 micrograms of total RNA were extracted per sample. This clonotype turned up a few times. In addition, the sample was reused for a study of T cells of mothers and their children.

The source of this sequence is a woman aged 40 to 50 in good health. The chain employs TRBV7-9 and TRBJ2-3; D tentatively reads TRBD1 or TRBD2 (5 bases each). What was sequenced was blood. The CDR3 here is CASSWGSDTQYF. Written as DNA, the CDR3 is TGTGCCAGCTCCTGGGGGTCAGATACGCAGTATTTT.